This T cell receptor (beta chain) was identified in a study of blood T cell repertoires in COVID-19. Study in general: The United States, Italy and Spain provided the acute and convalescent COVID-19 samples. Sources were T cells, B-cell-depleted T cells, or PBMCs; the material itself was cDNA or gDNA.

Original processing methods: Estimates of nucleated cell counts were drawn from the amplification of reference gene primers. Method: immunoSEQ multiplex PCR; TCRdb's copy keeps in-frame clones and lacks some. That table furnishes V, J and clone size, whereas the DNA furnished D and trimming. The repertoire includes roughly 220,000 clones, around 84% of them detected once, and over 1.2% sits in the top ten. Germline loops: CDR1 MDHEN, CDR2 SYDVKM. Trimming removed 6 bases from V and 7 bases from J, with 16 bases in between. The CDR3 has 14 residues. The sequencing sample was made of peripheral blood. The receptor was derived from a woman between 40 and 55 years old who had recovered from COVID-19. The genes are TRBV28 and TRBJ1-5; D unclear. The DNA of the CDR3 is TGTGCCAGCAGGAATGGCGGGTCCGGGCAGCCCCAGCATTTT. It yields the protein CASRNGGSGQPQHF.